This T cell receptor (beta chain) stems from a study of blood T cells in healthy people across ages. Germline lookup yields CDR1 MGHDK and CDR2 SYGVNS. The CDR3 is 13 amino acids. The V end lost 6 bases, the J end lost 3 bases, and 11 bases lay between the germline ends. Details on this clonotype: What it binds is unknown.

Using a J-beta primer mix together with a sample-barcoded 5' primer, a second PCR was run for roughly 7 to 12 cycles. Paired-end reads containing CDR3 totaled no fewer than 2.5 million for each sample. In TCRdb, the 5' RACE reads were re-called with MiXCR into one record per CDR3 protein. The sample has roughly 730,000 distinct CDR3 sequences, 45% to 70% seen once; the top ten hold roughly 26%. Study results and limitations: PBMCs went unsorted, and a conclusive naive versus antigen-experienced comparison was therefore prevented.

Sample: blood. The TCR comes from a man aged 40-49 years in good health. The V and J genes are TRBV25-1 and TRBJ1-2, with no clear D. The CDR3, as DNA: TGTGCCAGCAGGCAGTCTGGGTACTATGGCTACACCTTC. It specifies CASRQSGYYGYTF.